This is a list of T cell receptor beta chains from one sample in a study of chemoradiotherapy in HPV16-positive cancers. Clones were read by immunoSEQ multiplex PCR, and TCRdb kept only the in-frame ones, dropping some. Here the sample spans 9,500 to 15,000 clones, about 77% being singletons. This specimen was taken from a patient who underwent chemoradiotherapy. The source is a human donor with HPV-associated anogenital cancer. Both conserved end residues are part of each CDR3. The D gene is left open where the match is weak. Clone size is given for some rows only: seen once, a few or many times, or a class if the clone is expanded.

V gene	D gene	clone size	J gene	CDR3 protein	CDR3 DNA
TRBV2	.	.	TRBJ1-6	CASSDRNNYSPLHF	TGTGCCAGCAGTGACAGAAACAATTATTCACCCCTCCACTTT
TRBV11-2	.	.	TRBJ2-1	CASRRGTDDTYNEQFF	TGTGCCAGCAGACGGGGGACCGACGATACCTACAATGAGCAGTTCTTC
TRBV7-9	TRBD1	.	TRBJ1-4	CASSPWTGVNEKLFF	TGTGCCAGCAGCCCGTGGACAGGGGTGAATGAAAAACTGTTTTTT
TRBV6-6	.	.	TRBJ1-1	CASAVGNTEAFF	TGTGCCAGCGCTGTGGGTAACACTGAAGCTTTCTTT
TRBV7-2	.	.	TRBJ1-3	CASSLGPGLDTIYF	TGTGCCAGCAGCTTAGGTCCAGGGTTGGACACCATATATTTT
TRBV7-2	.	.	TRBJ2-5	CASSRIIQETQYF	TGTGCCAGCAGTAGAATTATCCAAGAGACCCAGTACTTC
TRBV9	TRBD1	.	TRBJ1-1	CASSQGLELNTEAFF	TGTGCCAGCTCACAGGGGCTCGAGCTGAACACTGAAGCTTTCTTT
TRBV18	.	few	TRBJ1-1	CASSPQGDTEAFF	TGTGCCAGCTCACCCCAGGGTGACACTGAAGCTTTCTTT
TRBV27	.	once	TRBJ1-1	CASSSEGIRNTEAFF	TGTGCCAGCAGCTCCGAGGGAATCCGGAACACTGAAGCTTTCTTT
TRBV7-9	.	.	TRBJ2-7	CASSHRDDEQYF	TGTGCCAGCAGCCATAGGGACGACGAGCAGTACTTC
TRBV7-3	TRBD1	few	TRBJ1-1	CASSYDRVTEAFF	TGTGCCAGCAGCTACGACAGGGTCACTGAAGCTTTCTTT
TRBV27	.	.	TRBJ1-4	CASSLSIRGNEKLFF	TGTGCCAGCAGTTTATCGATAAGGGGTAATGAAAAACTGTTTTTT
TRBV4-3	.	.	TRBJ2-1	CASSQDPTGKQFF	TGCGCCAGCAGCCAAGATCCGACAGGCAAGCAGTTCTTC
TRBV25-1	.	.	TRBJ1-6	CASTKGGVRSPLHF	TGTGCCAGCACCAAAGGGGGGGTAAGGTCACCCCTCCACTTT
TRBV5-4	.	few	TRBJ2-7	CASSLQGFEQYF	TGTGCCAGCAGCTTACAAGGGTTCGAGCAGTACTTC
TRBV7-9	TRBD2	.	TRBJ2-7	CASSTSGGHSYEQYF	TGTGCCAGCAGCACCAGCGGGGGGCACTCCTACGAGCAGTACTTC
TRBV5-1	TRBD2	.	TRBJ2-1	CASSPGTTGGDEQFF	TGCGCCAGCAGCCCCGGGACTACCGGGGGGGATGAGCAGTTCTTC
TRBV25-1	TRBD1	.	TRBJ2-1	CASRETGAYNEQFF	TGTGCCAGCAGGGAGACAGGGGCCTACAATGAGCAGTTCTTC